The next 32 T cell receptor beta chains were all read from a single sample in a study of cytomegalovirus exposure and HLA in healthy donors. Researchers ran the PCR with 60 Vbeta and 13 Jbeta primers. Repertoires were generated with immunoSEQ multiplex PCR, while TCRdb's copy carries only in-frame clones and drops some. The sample includes 200,000 to 250,000 clones, approximately 80% of them seen just once. Sequenced sample: PBMCs. Every receptor here comes from a girl aged 2 to 10 in good health and CMV-seronegative.

This clone appeared a single time. This may be a read error: a much more frequent sequence differs by one nucleotide. The genes are TRBV14 and TRBJ2-7; the D gene is possibly TRBD1 (6 bases). Germline CDR1 and CDR2: SGHDN and FVKESK. V was cut by 1 base and J by 3 bases, with 10 bases left in between. The CDR3 is 14 amino acids. The chain's CDR3 is CASSQGQADYEQYF. The CDR3 DNA is TGTGCCAGCAGCCAAGGACAGGCGGACTACGAGCAGTACTTC.

Written as DNA, the CDR3 is TGCGCCAGCAGCTCCACGATTGGGAGACTTAATTCACCCCTCCACTTT. Amino acid sequence: CASSSTIGRLNSPLHF. The V and J genes are TRBV5-1 and TRBJ1-6; no definite D call. CDR1 SGHRS and CDR2 YFSETQ come from the germline V gene. The CDR3 is made up of 16 amino acids. V lost 3 bases and J 6 bases, leaving 16 bases between the germline ends.

The chain links TRBV2 to TRBJ2-2, with 9 nucleotides matching TRBD1. This CDR3 region has 14 residues. Trimming removed 6 bases from V and 4 bases from J; junction bases left unmatched: 3. Germline CDR1 SNHLY, CDR2 FYNNEI. CDR3 region: CASSQQGATGELFF. The CDR3 DNA is TGTGCCAGCAGCCAACAGGGGGCCACCGGGGAGCTGTTTTTT.

The sample holds a few counts of this clone. The J gene is TRBJ1-1, the V gene TRBV5-1; 9 bases are shared with TRBD1. Looked up from germline, CDR1 is SGHRS and CDR2 is YFSETQ. The CDR3 covers 12 residues. V lost 3 bases and J lost 11; bases outside the gene matches: 5. In nucleotides, the CDR3 is TGCGCCAGCAGCTATGACAGGGGGAGGGCTTTCTTT. This codes for CASSYDRGRAFF.

There are a few counts of this clone. The V and J genes are TRBV4-2 and TRBJ2-7, with a tentative D call TRBD2 (5 bases). The CDR3 extends over 15 amino acids. The V end was cut by 1 base, the J end by 0 bases, with 10 bases between. Germline loops: CDR1 LGHNA, CDR2 YNFKEQ. The CDR3 reads CASSQVGESSYEQYF. Here the CDR3 DNA reads TGTGCCAGCAGCCAAGTTGGGGAGAGCTCCTACGAGCAGTACTTC.

The genes are TRBV5-4 and TRBJ2-4, with 7 nucleotides matching TRBD2. CDR3 length: 14 amino acids. Germline values: CDR1 SGHNT, CDR2 YYREEE (reference sequence). V lost 0 bases to trimming and J lost 7 bases; unmatched junction nucleotides: 4. The CDR3 region has the DNA TGTGCCAGCAGCTTGGGCAGGGAGGGGAACATTCAGTACTTC. Translation gives CASSLGREGNIQYF.

J is TRBJ1-1 and V is TRBV5-4; 8 nucleotides line up with TRBD1. The CDR3 runs to 15 residues. Per germline, CDR1 SGHNT and CDR2 YYREEE (reference sequence). V lost 5 bases to trimming and J lost 6 bases; unmatched junction nucleotides: 12. The CDR3 loop reads CASRVGQGAPAEAFF. The DNA of the CDR3 is TGTGCCAGCAGGGTTGGGCAGGGGGCGCCTGCTGAAGCTTTCTTT.

The chain employs TRBV5-1 and TRBJ2-5; D not certain. The germline CDR1 and CDR2 sequences are SGHRS and YFSETQ. CDR3 length: 14 amino acids. The ends were cut back, 1 base at V and 4 bases at J, with 11 bases in the middle. CDR3 sequence reads: CASSLRVRTETQYF. The CDR3, as DNA: TGCGCCAGCAGCTTGCGGGTACGAACAGAGACCCAGTACTTC.

This chain connects TRBV25-1 to TRBJ1-2; D is uncertain. Per germline, CDR1 MGHDK and CDR2 SYGVNS. V gave up 8 bases and J gave up 4 bases, with 14 bases separating them. The CDR3 runs 13 residues. CDR3 region: CASSRGPLYGYTF. The CDR3 coding sequence is TGTGCCAGCTCCCGGGGTCCCCTCTATGGCTACACCTTC.

The rearrangement joins TRBV29-1 to TRBJ1-1; D might be TRBD1 (5 bases). CDR3 length: 13 amino acids. V lost 4 bases, J lost 3 bases, and 12 bases lay in between. Per germline, CDR1 SQVTM and CDR2 ANQGSEA. The CDR3 DNA is TGCAGCGTTGGCAGGGCGTCTGACACTGAAGCTTTCTTT. It translates to CSVGRASDTEAFF.

This clone has more than one count but fewer than ten. The V gene is TRBV7-7, the J gene TRBJ2-7; the D gene is possibly TRBD2 (6 bases). The CDR3 has 13 amino acids. Trimming left V 5 bases short and J 5 bases short, with 13 bases between. Germline V gene sequence: CDR1 SSHAT, CDR2 FNYEAQ (reference sequence). The CDR3 loop is CASSRREGNEQYF. For the CDR3, the DNA is TGTGCCAGCAGCCGGAGGGAAGGGAACGAGCAGTACTTC.

The J gene is TRBJ2-3, the V gene TRBV5-1, with D unclear. Germline CDR1 is SGHRS and CDR2 is YFSETQ. The CDR3 loop spans 12 amino acids. The germline V and J ends were trimmed by 6 bases and 3 bases, with 8 bases remaining between them. CDR3 region: CASKLETDTQYF. The CDR3, as DNA: TGCGCCAGCAAGTTGGAGACAGATACGCAGTATTTT.

The CDR3 here is CASTDSGVGQGKINEQFF. The CDR3 nucleotides are TGTGCCAGCACTGACTCGGGTGTGGGACAGGGGAAAATCAATGAGCAGTTCTTC. The gene calls are TRBV25-1 and TRBJ2-1; 10 nucleotides align to TRBD1. Trimming removed 7 bases from V and 6 bases from J; junction bases left unmatched: 18. The CDR3 spans 18 residues. CDR1 is MGHDK and CDR2 is SYGVNS in the germline V gene.

The V call is TRBV4-1, the J call TRBJ1-4; no definite D call. Germline assignment: CDR1 MGHRA and CDR2 YSYEKL. The CDR3 has 19 amino acids. Trimming pared 0 bases from V and 5 bases from J, leaving 22 bases between. The CDR3 nucleotides read TGCGCCAGCAGCCAAGATCCCCGAGTAAGGACCGAGGGAAATGAAAAACTGTTTTTT. Its translation: CASSQDPRVRTEGNEKLFF.

This chain uses TRBV2 with TRBJ1-1; D perhaps matches TRBD1 (5 bases). Trimming pared 2 bases from V and 0 bases from J, leaving 7 bases between. Germline CDR1 is SNHLY and CDR2 is FYNNEI. CDR3 length: 14 amino acids. CDR3 protein: CASSETDMNTEAFF. The CDR3 nucleotides are TGTGCCAGCAGTGAAACGGACATGAACACTGAAGCTTTCTTT.

In its sample, this clone was seen a few times. The genes are TRBV27 and TRBJ2-1, with 9 positions matching TRBD2. Germline assignment: CDR1 MNHEY and CDR2 SMNVEV (reference sequence). V lost 4 bases to trimming and J lost 2 bases; unmatched junction nucleotides: 0. CDR3 length: 14 amino acids. Written as DNA, the CDR3 is TGTGCCAGCAGTTCTAGCGGGGCCTACAATGAGCAGTTCTTC. This codes for CASSSSGAYNEQFF.

V gene TRBV19 combines with J gene TRBJ1-1, with TRBD1 matching 7 bases. Germline trimming cut 4 bases from V and 1 base from J; bases unmatched to any gene: 6. This CDR3 region has 15 residues. CDR1 is LNHDA and CDR2 is SQIVND in the germline V gene (reference sequence). The CDR3 loop is CASSTWGQTNTEAFF. CDR3 DNA: TGTGCCAGTAGTACGTGGGGACAGACGAACACTGAAGCTTTCTTT.

V and J are TRBV10-2 and TRBJ1-1; D not resolved. The germline gives CDR1 WSHSY, CDR2 SAAADI. This CDR3 has 11 residues. V lost 8 bases and J lost 0, with 4 bases in between. This chain's CDR3 is CASSLNTEAFF. DNA for the CDR3: TGCGCCAGCTCTCTGAACACTGAAGCTTTCTTT.

The V and J genes are TRBV19 and TRBJ2-3; 9 bases map to TRBD1. CDR1 and CDR2 (germline): LNHDA, SQIVND (reference sequence). Trimming took 0 bases from V and 3 from J; bases not matched to a gene: 10. The CDR3 has 18 residues. Here the CDR3 reads CASSIENRGHSMTDTQYF. In DNA, the CDR3 is TGTGCCAGTAGTATAGAGAACAGGGGGCATTCAATGACAGATACGCAGTATTTT. The complete variable domain, with remaining parts taken from reference TRBV19 and TRBJ2-3, reads DGGITQSPKYLFRKEGQNVTLSCEQNLNHDAMYWYRQDPGQGLRLIYYSQIVNDFQKGDIAEGYSVSREKKESFPLTVTSAQKNPTAFYLCASSIENRGHSMTDTQYFGPGTRLTVL.

A word on this clone: In the same sample, other DNA sequences code for this CDR3. The J gene is TRBJ1-1, the V gene TRBV7-9, with a possible D match to TRBD1 (5 bases). This CDR3 has 12 residues. The V gene's germline CDR1 is SEHNR and CDR2 FQNEAQ (reference sequence). Trimming took off 2 bases at V and 5 bases at J, with 6 bases between the two ends. This CDR3 reads CASSLRGTEAFF. CDR3 in DNA: TGTGCCAGCAGCTTAAGGGGTACTGAAGCTTTCTTT.

The chain links TRBV19 to TRBJ2-7, with 8 bases aligning to TRBD1. Germline CDR1 is LNHDA and CDR2 is SQIVND (reference sequence). The junction had 13 bases not matched to a gene; V was cut back by 7 bases and J by 5 bases. This CDR3 is built from 15 residues. CDR3 nucleotide sequence: TGTGCCAGTACCCCCCGGACAGGGAAGACGGACGAGCAGTACTTC. Translation: CASTPRTGKTDEQYF.

V gene TRBV29-1 combines with J gene TRBJ1-2; 9 bases line up with TRBD1. Unmatched junction bases numbered 7, after V lost 1 base and J lost 4 bases. Germline V CDR1 and CDR2: SQVTM, ANQGSEA. The CDR3 is 15 amino acids. The CDR3: CSVEGPQGAGYGYTF. CDR3 nucleotide sequence: TGCAGCGTTGAAGGACCACAGGGGGCGGGCTATGGCTACACCTTC.

This clone was counted between two and nine times. The chain is built from TRBV5-4 and TRBJ2-7; 9 nucleotides agree with TRBD2. This CDR3 is 14 amino acids long. From germline, CDR1 is SGHNT and CDR2 YYREEE (reference sequence). Losses at the gene ends were 0 bases for V and 7 bases for J; bases not matched to a gene: 5. DNA for the CDR3: TGTGCCAGCAGCTTGGGAGCGGGGGGACGGGAGCAGTACTTC. Its translation is CASSLGAGGREQYF.

This clone was found once. This chain connects TRBV27 to TRBJ1-6, with a possible D match to TRBD1 (6 bases). Per germline, CDR1 MNHEY and CDR2 SMNVEV (reference sequence). The ends were cut back, 3 bases at V and 7 bases at J, with 16 bases in the middle. The CDR3 is 16 residues long. The CDR3 sequence: CASSFFVSGTNSPLHF. DNA of the CDR3: TGTGCCAGCAGTTTCTTCGTTTCCGGGACAAATTCACCCCTCCACTTT.

The chain recombines TRBV7-9 with TRBJ2-5, with unresolved D. The end of the DNA fits TRBJ2-7 better, so the J call may be wrong. Germline V CDR1 and CDR2: SEHNR, FQNEAQ (reference sequence). CDR3 size: 11 residues. CDR3 DNA sequence: TGTGCCAGCAGCTTAGAATCCGAGCAGTACTTC. Translation: CASSLESEQYF.

The chain uses TRBV5-6 and TRBJ2-5; D is unclear. This CDR3 is built from 14 residues. The ends were cut back, 0 bases at V and 2 bases at J, with 8 bases in the middle. Germline V gene lookup returns CDR1 SGHDT and CDR2 YYEEEE. CDR3 sequence reads: CASSLGPQQETQYF. The CDR3 DNA sequence: TGTGCCAGCAGCTTGGGTCCCCAGCAAGAGACCCAGTACTTC.

V and J are TRBV7-9 and TRBJ1-1; 10 bases line up with TRBD1. Germline V gives CDR1 SEHNR, CDR2 FQNEAQ (reference sequence). Losses at the gene ends were 5 bases for V and 3 bases for J; bases not matched to a gene: 9. The CDR3 consists of 16 residues. The CDR3 loop reads CASSLRDRGDHTEAFF. DNA of the CDR3: TGTGCCAGCAGCCTTAGGGACAGGGGAGATCACACTGAAGCTTTCTTT.

This rearrangement joins TRBV10-3 to TRBJ1-1; D might be TRBD1 (6 bases). Germline CDR1 reads ENHRY; CDR2 reads SYGVKD. V lost 6 bases, J lost 0 bases, and 8 bases lay in between. CDR3 length: 13 amino acids. CDR3 DNA sequence: TGTGCCATCAGACAGGGAATGAACACTGAAGCTTTCTTT. Translated: CAIRQGMNTEAFF.

V usage is TRBV19 and J usage is TRBJ2-5, with D possibly being TRBD1 (5 bases). V was clipped by 5 bases and J by 0 bases, with 10 bases between them. Germline V gene data show CDR1 as LNHDA and CDR2 as SQIVND (reference sequence). The CDR3 has 14 residues. The CDR3 is CASSARRDQETQYF. DNA of the CDR3: TGTGCCAGTAGTGCGCGCAGGGACCAAGAGACCCAGTACTTC.

This clone showed up just once. The rearrangement links TRBV13 to TRBJ2-7, with 10 bases identical to TRBD2. V gave up 5 bases and J gave up 1 base; unmatched junction bases: 5. The CDR3 contains 15 residues. Per the germline V gene, CDR1 is PRHDT and CDR2 is FYEKMQ (reference sequence). In DNA, the CDR3 is TGTGCCAGCAGCCCCCCACTAGCGGGGTCCTACGAGCAGTACTTC. Its translation is CASSPPLAGSYEQYF.

The rearrangement joins TRBV19 to TRBJ2-1; TRBD2 is a possible D gene (5 bases). V was shortened by 5 bases and J by 9 bases, with 17 bases between the two germline ends. The CDR3 is made up of 14 amino acids. Per germline, CDR1 LNHDA and CDR2 SQIVND (reference sequence). CDR3 in DNA: TGTGCCAGTAGTCTACTAGAGAGCGCGGGTGAGCAGTTCTTC. This codes for CASSLLESAGEQFF.

About this clone: An end of the junction differs from the germline gene, which may be a read error. The V gene is TRBV7-9, the J gene TRBJ1-5, with a weak D call TRBD1 (5 bases). This CDR3 region has 12 residues. Per germline, CDR1 SEHNR and CDR2 FQNEAQ (reference sequence). This CDR3 reads CSSSSRGGSQHF. CDR3 bases: TGTTCCAGCAGCTCCCGTGGGGGGTCCCAGCATTTT.